What follows describes a single T cell receptor (beta chain). In the naive CD8 group, cells lacked CD45RO and were positively selected for CCR7, so terminally differentiated effector memory CD45RA+ cells were left out. Every contributor of samples was a Caucasian grown-up residing in Nashville, Tennessee. From germline, CDR1 is MNHEY and CDR2 SVGAGI. The CDR3 has 15 residues. J lost 8 bases, V lost 6 bases, and 12 bases had no gene match. The data belong to a study of shared clonotypes between healthy human individuals. Data came from immunoSEQ multiplex PCR; TCRdb stores just in-frame clones and leaves some out. The profile covers hundreds of thousands of clones, with around 96% appearing a single time and about 0.21% taken by the ten largest.

This TCR was recovered from a man aged 25 to 40 in good health. Sequenced material: naive CD8+ T cells sorted from blood. The V gene is TRBV6-5, the J gene TRBJ2-1; 8 bases agree with TRBD2. For the CDR3, the DNA is TGTGCCAGCAGATTAGCGGGACCTATATTGGATGAGCAGTTCTTC. Protein product: CASRLAGPILDEQFF.